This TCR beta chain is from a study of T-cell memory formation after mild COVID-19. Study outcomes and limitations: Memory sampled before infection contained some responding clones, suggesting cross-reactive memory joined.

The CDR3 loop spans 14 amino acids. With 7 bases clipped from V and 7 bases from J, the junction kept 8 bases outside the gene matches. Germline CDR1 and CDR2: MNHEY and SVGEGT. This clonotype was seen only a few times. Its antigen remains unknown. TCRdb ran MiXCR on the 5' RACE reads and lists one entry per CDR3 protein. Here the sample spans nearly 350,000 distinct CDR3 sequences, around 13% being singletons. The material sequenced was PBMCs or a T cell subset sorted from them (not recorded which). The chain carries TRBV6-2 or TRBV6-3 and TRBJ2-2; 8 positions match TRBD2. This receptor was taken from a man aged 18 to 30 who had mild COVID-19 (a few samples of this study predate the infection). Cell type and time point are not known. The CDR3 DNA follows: TGTGCCAGCACCAGCGGGGGTTTTGGCGGGGAGCTGTTTTTT. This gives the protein CASTSGGFGGELFF.